This TCR beta chain was retrieved from a study of CD8+CD57+ T cells in acquired aplastic anemia. Study-wide background: The average for DNA from sorted CD4+ and CD8+ cells was roughly 3 ug.

About this clonotype itself: What it recognizes is unknown.

V was clipped by 4 bases and J by 5 bases; unmatched bases: 5. Germline assignment: CDR1 LNHNV and CDR2 YYDKDF (reference sequence). The CDR3 runs 14 residues. Whole-study findings and limits: Comparison of patients with controls identified nearly 30 shared CD8+ CDR3 sequences.

It was genomic DNA that served as the template for profiling TCR beta VDJ and CDR3. TCRdb redid the calling of the reads with MiXCR, one entry per CDR3 protein. This sample has under 500,000 distinct CDR3 sequences, with more than 25% found just once. Sequencing involved patients with CD8+CD57+ cell expansion previously shown by flow cytometry. The patients, all of them, had severe acquired aplastic anemia. Source material: sorted CD4+, CD8+, or CD8+CD57+ T cells (not recorded which) from PBMCs. The clonotype comes from a human donor with aplastic anemia. The V and J genes are TRBV15 and TRBJ1-2, with 9 bases aligning to TRBD1. The CDR3 coding sequence is TGTGCCACCAGCACCACCGGGACAGGGTATGGCTACACCTTC. This translates into CATSTTGTGYGYTF.